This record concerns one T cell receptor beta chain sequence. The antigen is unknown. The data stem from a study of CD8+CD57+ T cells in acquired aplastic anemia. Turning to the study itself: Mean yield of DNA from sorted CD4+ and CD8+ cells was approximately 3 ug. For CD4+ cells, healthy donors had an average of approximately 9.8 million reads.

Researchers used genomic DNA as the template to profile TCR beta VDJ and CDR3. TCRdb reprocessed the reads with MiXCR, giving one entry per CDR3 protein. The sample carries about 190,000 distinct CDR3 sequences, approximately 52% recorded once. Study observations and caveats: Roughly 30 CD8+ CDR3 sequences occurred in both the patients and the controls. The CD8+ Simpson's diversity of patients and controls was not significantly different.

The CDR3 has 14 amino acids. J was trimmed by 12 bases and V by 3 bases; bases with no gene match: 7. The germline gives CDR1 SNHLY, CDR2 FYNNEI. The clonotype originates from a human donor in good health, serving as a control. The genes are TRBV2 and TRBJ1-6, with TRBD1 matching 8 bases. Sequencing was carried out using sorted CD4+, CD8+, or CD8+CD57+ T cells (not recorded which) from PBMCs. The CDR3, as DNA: TGTGCCAGCAGTGACGGGACAGGAGTACGACCCCTCCACTTT. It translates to CASSDGTGVRPLHF.